This is a list of T cell receptor beta chains from one sample in a study of HIV-infected patients and healthy controls. Each CDR3 protein is one row after TCRdb ran MiXCR on the 5' RACE reads. Among tens of thousands of distinct CDR3 sequences, 8.5% to 9% were seen once, and the ten largest hold 3% to 4.5%. Sequencing was performed on blood. These receptors all stem from an adult in good health. The CDR3 runs from the conserved cysteine through the conserved F or W. The D gene is left open where the match is weak. The listing skips clone size in some rows; elsewhere it reads once, few, many or a size class.

TRBD2,TRBJ2-3,TRBV7-2,18,many,CASSLGLAGGPYTDTQYF,TGTGCCAGCAGCCTAGGACTAGCGGGGGGGCCATACACAGATACGCAGTATTTT
NA,TRBJ2-2,TRBV6-4,13,NA,CASSLSNTGELFF,TGTGCCAGCAGTCTCAGCAACACCGGGGAGCTGTTTTTT
NA,TRBJ1-5,TRBV27,15,few,CASSRIGGLNQPQHF,TGTGCCAGCAGCCGCATTGGGGGTCTCAATCAGCCCCAGCATTTT
TRBD1,TRBJ2-2,TRBV15,14,NA,CATPQGADTGELFF,TGTGCCACTCCGCAGGGGGCGGACACCGGGGAGCTGTTTTTT
NA,TRBJ1-5,TRBV19,16,many,CASSIWGTGRNQPQHF,TGTGCCAGTAGTATTTGGGGGACGGGCAGGAATCAGCCCCAGCATTTT
NA,TRBJ2-7,TRBV19,18,many,CASSQTGPSGGAGYEQYF,TGTGCCAGTAGCCAGACAGGTCCGAGTGGGGGGGCCGGCTACGAGCAGTACTTC
NA,TRBJ2-2,TRBV6-1,16,many,CASSVLGRMNTGELFF,TGTGCCAGCAGTGTTTTGGGCAGAATGAACACCGGGGAGCTGTTTTTT
TRBD1,TRBJ1-1,TRBV19,13,many,CASTPGTGGPAFF,TGTGCCAGTACACCCGGGACAGGTGGGCCGGCTTTCTTT
TRBD1,TRBJ2-3,TRBV12-3/TRBV12-4,15,many,CASSLTGAGKDTQYF,TGTGCCAGCAGTCTCACAGGGGCCGGGAAAGATACGCAGTATTTT
TRBD1,TRBJ1-4,TRBV9,15,many,CASSVKGQGYEKLFF,TGTGCCAGCAGCGTCAAGGGACAGGGATACGAAAAACTGTTTTTT
NA,TRBJ1-2,TRBV3-1,14,many,CASSPRGQGGGYTF,TGTGCCAGCAGCCCCCGGGGTCAGGGAGGTGGCTACACCTTC
TRBD1,TRBJ1-5,TRBV20-1,15,many,CSALQGVFGNQPQHF,TGCAGTGCTCTACAGGGGGTGTTCGGCAATCAGCCCCAGCATTTT
NA,TRBJ1-1,TRBV18,14,many,CASSPVRLNTEAFF,TGTGCCAGCTCACCCGTACGGTTGAACACTGAAGCTTTCTTT
NA,TRBJ2-3,TRBV27,16,NA,CASSLSGGGDVGTQYF,TGTGCCAGCAGTTTATCAGGAGGGGGGGATGTAGGTACGCAGTATTTT
NA,TRBJ1-5,TRBV30,14,many,CAWTPDTTNQPQHF,TGTGCCTGGACTCCCGACACAACCAATCAGCCCCAGCATTTT
TRBD1,TRBJ2-7,TRBV12-3/TRBV12-4,14,many,CASSQDRPIFEQYF,TGTGCCAGCAGTCAGGACAGGCCCATTTTCGAGCAGTACTTC
NA,TRBJ2-7,TRBV7-9,16,many,CASIKRGAGRTYEQYF,TGTGCCAGCATCAAACGGGGGGCAGGGAGAACCTACGAGCAGTACTTC
TRBD1,TRBJ2-7,TRBV27,13,many,CASTGQGGSEQYF,TGTGCCTCCACGGGACAGGGCGGTTCCGAGCAGTACTTC
NA,TRBJ2-5,TRBV7-6,15,few,CASSLGGDPQETQYF,TGTGCCAGCAGCTTAGGAGGGGACCCCCAAGAGACCCAGTACTTC